This TCR beta chain was captured in a study of blood T cell repertoires in COVID-19. Trimming stripped 2 bases from V and 3 bases from J, with 14 bases between. This CDR3 comprises 16 residues. The V gene's germline CDR1 is LGHDT and CDR2 YNNKEL (reference sequence). This clone was picked up a small number of times. The protocol was immunoSEQ multiplex PCR, while the TCRdb copy is restricted to in-frame clones and leaves out a portion. The table has a few hundred thousand clones, 87% seen once. The sequence came from a woman aged 25 to 39 who had recovered from COVID-19. The specimen was PBMCs or T cells enriched from blood (not recorded which). The chain has TRBV3-1 (or the pseudogene TRBV3-2) and TRBJ2-4; possible D gene TRBD2, 5 bases. CDR3 residues: CASSQRGAAVKNIQYF. Here the CDR3 DNA reads TGTGCCAGCAGCCAACGCGGCGCAGCGGTCAAAAACATTCAGTACTTC.